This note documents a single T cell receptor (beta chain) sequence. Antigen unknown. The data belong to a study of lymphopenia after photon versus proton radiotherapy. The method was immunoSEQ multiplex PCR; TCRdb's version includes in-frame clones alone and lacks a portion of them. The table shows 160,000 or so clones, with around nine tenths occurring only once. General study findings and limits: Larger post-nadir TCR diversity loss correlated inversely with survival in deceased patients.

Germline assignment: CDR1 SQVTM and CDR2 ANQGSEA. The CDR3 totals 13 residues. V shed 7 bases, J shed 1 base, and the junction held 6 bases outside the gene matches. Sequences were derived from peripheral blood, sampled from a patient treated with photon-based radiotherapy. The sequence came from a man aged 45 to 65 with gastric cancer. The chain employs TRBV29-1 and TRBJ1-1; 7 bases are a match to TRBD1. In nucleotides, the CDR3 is TGCAGCGCCGTGGGACAGTGGAACACTGAAGCTTTCTTT. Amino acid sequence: CSAVGQWNTEAFF.